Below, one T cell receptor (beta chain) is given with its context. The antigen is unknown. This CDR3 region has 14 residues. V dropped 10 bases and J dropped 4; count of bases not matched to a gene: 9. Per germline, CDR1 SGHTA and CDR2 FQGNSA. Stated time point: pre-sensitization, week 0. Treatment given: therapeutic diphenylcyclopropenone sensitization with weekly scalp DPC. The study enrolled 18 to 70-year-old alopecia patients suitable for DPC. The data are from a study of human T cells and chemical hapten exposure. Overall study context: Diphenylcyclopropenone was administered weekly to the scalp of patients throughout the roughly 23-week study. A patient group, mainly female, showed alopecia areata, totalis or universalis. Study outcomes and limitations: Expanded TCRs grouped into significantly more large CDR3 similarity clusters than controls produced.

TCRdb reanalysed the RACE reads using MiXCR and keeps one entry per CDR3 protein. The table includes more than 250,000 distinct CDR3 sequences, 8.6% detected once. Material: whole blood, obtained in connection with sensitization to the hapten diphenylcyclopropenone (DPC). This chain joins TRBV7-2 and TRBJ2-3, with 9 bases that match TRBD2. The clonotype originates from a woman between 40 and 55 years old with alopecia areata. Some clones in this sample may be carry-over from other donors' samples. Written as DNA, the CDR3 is TGTGCCACCTCCGGGACTAGCCCCCCAGATACGCAGTATTTT. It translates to CATSGTSPPDTQYF.